This TCR beta chain originates from a study of cytomegalovirus exposure and HLA in healthy donors. Study summary: It was reported in a later analysis that the same platform had been used for the 90 to 150 validation repertoires as for the roughly 670 first-cohort repertoires. Findings and caveats of the study: A classifier reportedly called cytomegalovirus status with high sensitivity and specificity. The study recorded about 160 TCR beta chains that were cytomegalovirus-associated.

A word on this clone: The antigen remains undetermined.

The CDR3 covers 17 residues. The J segment lost 3 bases and the V segment lost 3 bases, leaving 12 bases of the junction unmatched. CDR1 KGHSH and CDR2 LQKENI come from the germline V gene. Method: immunoSEQ multiplex PCR; TCRdb's copy keeps in-frame clones and lacks some. Among tens of thousands of clones, roughly 95% were seen once, and the ten largest hold around 2.2%. This receptor was taken from a young man in good health and CMV-seronegative. Sequences were obtained from PBMCs. The chain links TRBV18 to TRBJ1-1; the match to TRBD1 covers 8 bases. The DNA of the CDR3 is TGTGCCAGCTCACCCCACCGGATAGACAGGGGATACACTGAAGCTTTCTTT. Translation gives CASSPHRIDRGYTEAFF.